Described below is a single TCR beta chain sequence and its context. What it binds is not known. The data stem from a study of T cell responses to AZD1222 COVID-19 vaccine. General study points: Baseline seropositivity characterized only 5 to 7 AZD1222 recipients. Clonal diversity was possibly underestimated, and the donors were mostly white British, with more females. A reported finding is that nearly half of spike-specific TCRs target unmutated variant regions. Regions 160-218 and 743-854 dominated among vaccine-associated CD4 TCRs spanning spike.

Only in-frame clones appear in the TCRdb table, and some are missing; sequencing was by immunoSEQ multiplex PCR. This sample yields approximately 200,000 clones, of which around 87% are seen a single time; less than 3% belongs to the top ten. CDR1 and CDR2 from the germline V gene are SGHRS and YFSETQ. CDR3 size: 13 residues. Unmatched junction bases numbered 9, after V lost 4 bases and J lost 11 bases. The starting material was peripheral blood, obtained on day 0 of MenACWY control vaccination. This receptor was identified in an adult in good health. The chain couples TRBV5-1 to TRBJ1-1, with 9 nucleotides matching TRBD1. CDR3 sequence: CASSTTGGRGAFF. The CDR3 nucleotides read TGCGCCAGCAGCACCACAGGGGGCCGTGGGGCTTTCTTT.